This entry describes one TCR beta chain. Its matching antigen is unknown. The record originates from a study of cytomegalovirus exposure and HLA in healthy donors. General observations from the study: Links to common viral pathogens appeared, in a later analysis, for several of the most significant clusters.

PCR was performed using 60 Vbeta and 13 Jbeta primers. The repertoire was sequenced with immunoSEQ multiplex PCR; TCRdb's copy has only in-frame clones and lacks some. This table holds roughly 200,000 clones, about 80% found once. CDR1 is MGHRA and CDR2 is YSYEKL in the germline V gene. This CDR3 region has 17 residues. The V and J ends lost 3 bases and 0 bases, in that order; junction bases with no gene match: 5. The rearrangement links TRBV4-1 to TRBJ2-1; 10 positions agree with TRBD2. The sequence was obtained from a man aged 18 to 30 in good health and CMV-seronegative. The specimen sequenced was PBMCs. CDR3 amino acids: CASSQQLAGGSYNEQFF. The CDR3 bases are TGCGCCAGCAGCCAGCAATTAGCGGGAGGCTCCTACAATGAGCAGTTCTTC.